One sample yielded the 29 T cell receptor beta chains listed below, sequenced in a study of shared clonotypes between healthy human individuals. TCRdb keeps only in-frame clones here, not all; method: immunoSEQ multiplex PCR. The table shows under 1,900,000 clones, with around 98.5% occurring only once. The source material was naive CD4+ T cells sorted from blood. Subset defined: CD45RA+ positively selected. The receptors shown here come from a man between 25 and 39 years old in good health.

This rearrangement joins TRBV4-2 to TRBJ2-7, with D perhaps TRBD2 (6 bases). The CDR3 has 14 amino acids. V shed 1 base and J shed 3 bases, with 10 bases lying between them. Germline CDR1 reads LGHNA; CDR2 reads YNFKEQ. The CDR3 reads CASSQGEVGYEQYF. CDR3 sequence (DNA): TGTGCCAGCAGCCAAGGGGAGGTCGGCTACGAGCAGTACTTC.

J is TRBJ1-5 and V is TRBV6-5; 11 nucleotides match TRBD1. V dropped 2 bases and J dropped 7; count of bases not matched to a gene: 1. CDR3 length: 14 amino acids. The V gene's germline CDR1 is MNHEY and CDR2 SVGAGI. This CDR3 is CASSYGQGAQPQHF. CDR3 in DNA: TGTGCCAGCAGTTACGGACAGGGGGCACAGCCCCAGCATTTT.

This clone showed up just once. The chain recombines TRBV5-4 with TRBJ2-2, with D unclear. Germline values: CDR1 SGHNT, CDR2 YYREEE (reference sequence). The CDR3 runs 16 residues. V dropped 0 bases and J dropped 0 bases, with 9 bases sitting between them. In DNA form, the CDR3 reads TGTGCCAGCAGCTTGGCCGTGGGGACGAACACCGGGGAGCTGTTTTTT. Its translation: CASSLAVGTNTGELFF.

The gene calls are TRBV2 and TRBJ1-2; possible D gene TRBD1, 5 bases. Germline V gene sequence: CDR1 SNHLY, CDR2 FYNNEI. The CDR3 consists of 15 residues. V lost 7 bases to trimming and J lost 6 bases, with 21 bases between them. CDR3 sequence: CASIGSGTQDNGYTF. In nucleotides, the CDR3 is TGTGCCAGCATTGGGTCGGGGACCCAGGATAATGGCTACACCTTC. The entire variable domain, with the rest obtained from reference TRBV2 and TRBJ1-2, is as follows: EPEVTQTPSHQVTQMGQEVILRCVPISNHLYFYWYRQILGQKVEFLVSFYNNEISEKSEIFDDQFSVERPDGSNFTLKIRSTKLEDSAMYFCASIGSGTQDNGYTFGSGTRLTVV.

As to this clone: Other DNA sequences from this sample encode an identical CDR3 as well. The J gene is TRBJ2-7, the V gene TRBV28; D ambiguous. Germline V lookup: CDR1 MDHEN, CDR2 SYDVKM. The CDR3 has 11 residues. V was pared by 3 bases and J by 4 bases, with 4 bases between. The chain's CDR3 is CASSLDYEQYF. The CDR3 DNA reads TGTGCCAGCAGTTTGGATTACGAGCAGTACTTC.

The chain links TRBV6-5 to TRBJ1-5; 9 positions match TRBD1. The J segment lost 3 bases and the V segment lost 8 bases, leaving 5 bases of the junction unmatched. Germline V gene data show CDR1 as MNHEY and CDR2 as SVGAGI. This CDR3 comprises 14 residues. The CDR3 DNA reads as TGTGCCAGCTCCGGGACAGGGATCAATCAGCCCCAGCATTTT. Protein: CASSGTGINQPQHF.

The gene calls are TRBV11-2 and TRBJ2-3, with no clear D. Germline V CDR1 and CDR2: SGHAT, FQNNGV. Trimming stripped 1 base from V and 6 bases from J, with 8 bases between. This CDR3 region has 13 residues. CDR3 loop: CASSLASADTQYF. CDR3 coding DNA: TGTGCCAGCAGCTTAGCGTCGGCGGATACGCAGTATTTT.

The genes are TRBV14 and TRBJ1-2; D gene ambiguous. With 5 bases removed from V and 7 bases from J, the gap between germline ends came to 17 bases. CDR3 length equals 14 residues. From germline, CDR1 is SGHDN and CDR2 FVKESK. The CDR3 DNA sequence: TGTGCCAGCAGCTACAACTTGTACTCCAGTGGCTACACCTTC. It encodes CASSYNLYSSGYTF.

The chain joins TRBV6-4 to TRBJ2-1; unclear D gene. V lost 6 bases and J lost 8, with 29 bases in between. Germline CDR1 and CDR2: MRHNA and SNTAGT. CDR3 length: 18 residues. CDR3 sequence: CASSETFSRAPAIDEQFF. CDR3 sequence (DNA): TGTGCCAGCAGCGAAACTTTCTCTCGGGCCCCGGCGATTGATGAGCAGTTCTTC.

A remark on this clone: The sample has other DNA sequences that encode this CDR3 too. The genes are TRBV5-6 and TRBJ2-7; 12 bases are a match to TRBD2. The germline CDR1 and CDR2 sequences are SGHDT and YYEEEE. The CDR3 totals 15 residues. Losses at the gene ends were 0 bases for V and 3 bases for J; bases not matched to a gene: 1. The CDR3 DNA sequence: TGTGCCAGCAGCTTGGGACTAGCGGGAGTCTACGAGCAGTACTTC. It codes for CASSLGLAGVYEQYF.

The CDR3 sequence is CASSVVGAGMNTEAFF. CDR3 nucleotides: TGTGCCAGCAGCGTAGTAGGGGCAGGGATGAACACTGAAGCTTTCTTT. This chain links TRBV9 with TRBJ1-1; D is perhaps TRBD1 (5 bases). V lost 0 bases and J lost 0, with 12 bases in between. The germline gives CDR1 SGDLS, CDR2 YYNGEE. The CDR3 contains 16 residues.

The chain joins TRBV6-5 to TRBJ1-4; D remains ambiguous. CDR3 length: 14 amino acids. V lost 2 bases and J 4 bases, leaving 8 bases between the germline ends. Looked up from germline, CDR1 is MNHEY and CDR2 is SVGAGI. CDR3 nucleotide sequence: TGTGCCAGCAGTTACGGACGGCTTAATGAAAAACTGTTTTTT. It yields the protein CASSYGRLNEKLFF.

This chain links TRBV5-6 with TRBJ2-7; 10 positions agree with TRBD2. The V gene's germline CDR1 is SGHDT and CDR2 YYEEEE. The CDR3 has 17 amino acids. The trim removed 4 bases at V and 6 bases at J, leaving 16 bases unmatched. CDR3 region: CASSPSILAGVIGEQYF. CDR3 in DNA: TGTGCCAGCAGCCCCTCGATTCTAGCGGGAGTTATCGGCGAGCAGTACTTC. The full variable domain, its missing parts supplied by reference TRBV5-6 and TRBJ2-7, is DAGVTQSPTHLIKTRGQQVTLRCSPKSGHDTVSWYQQALGQGPQFIFQYYEEEERQRGNFPDRFSGHQFPNYSSELNVNALLLGDSALYLCASSPSILAGVIGEQYFGPGTRLTVT.

The CDR3 loop reads CASSIKGNQPQHF. The CDR3 DNA is TGTGCCAGTAGTATCAAGGGGAATCAGCCCCAGCATTTT. The chain combines TRBV19 with TRBJ1-5; possible D gene TRBD1, 5 bases. V shed 3 bases and J shed 4 bases, with 7 bases lying between them. Germline V CDR1 and CDR2: LNHDA, SQIVND (reference sequence). This CDR3 region has 13 residues.

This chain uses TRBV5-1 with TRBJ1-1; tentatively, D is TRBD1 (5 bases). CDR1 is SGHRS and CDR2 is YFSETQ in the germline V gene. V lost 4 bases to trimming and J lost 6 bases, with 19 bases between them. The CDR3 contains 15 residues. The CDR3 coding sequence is TGCGCCAGCAGCCCAGGGCCCTCTGGACGCGCTGAAGCTTTCTTT. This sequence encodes CASSPGPSGRAEAFF.

Written as DNA, the CDR3 is TGTGCCAGCAGAGGGACAGAAAATCAGCCCCAGCATTTT. Its translation: CASRGTENQPQHF. The gene calls are TRBV25-1 and TRBJ1-5; 7 bases are a match to TRBD1. The CDR3 runs to 13 residues. The trim removed 6 bases at V and 4 bases at J, leaving 3 bases unmatched. Germline-derived CDR1 and CDR2 are MGHDK and SYGVNS.

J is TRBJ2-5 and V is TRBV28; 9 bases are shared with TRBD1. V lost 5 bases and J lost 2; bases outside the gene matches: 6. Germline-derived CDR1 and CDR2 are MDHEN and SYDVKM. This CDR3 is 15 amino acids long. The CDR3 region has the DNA TGTGCCAGCAGTCCCGTTGACAGGGGGCAAGAGACCCAGTACTTC. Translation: CASSPVDRGQETQYF.

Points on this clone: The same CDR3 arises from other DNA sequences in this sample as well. For the CDR3, the DNA is TGCGCCAGCAGCTTGGGACAGGGTACTAATCAGCCCCAGCATTTT. Its protein product is CASSLGQGTNQPQHF. The genes are TRBV5-1 and TRBJ1-5; 7 nucleotides align to TRBD1. Germline V CDR1 and CDR2: SGHRS, YFSETQ. The junction had 4 bases not matched to a gene; V was cut back by 0 bases and J by 4 bases. The CDR3 covers 15 residues. Based on the CDR3 plus reference TRBV5-1 and TRBJ1-5, the full variable domain is KAGVTQTPRYLIKTRGQQVTLSCSPISGHRSVSWYQQTPGQGLQFLFEYFSETQRNKGNFPGRFSGRQFSNSRSEMNVSTLELGDSALYLCASSLGQGTNQPQHFGDGTRLSIL.

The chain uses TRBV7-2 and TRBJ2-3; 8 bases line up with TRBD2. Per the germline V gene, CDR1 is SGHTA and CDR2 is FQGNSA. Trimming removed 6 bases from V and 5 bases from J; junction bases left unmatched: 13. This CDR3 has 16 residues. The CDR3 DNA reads TGTGCCAGCAGACCCACGAGCGGGAGTGGGAGAGATACGCAGTATTTT. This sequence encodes CASRPTSGSGRDTQYF.

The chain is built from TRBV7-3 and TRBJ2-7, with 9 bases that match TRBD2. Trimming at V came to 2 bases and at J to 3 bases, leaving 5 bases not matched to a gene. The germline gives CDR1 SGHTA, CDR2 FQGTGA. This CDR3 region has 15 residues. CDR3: CASSLWASGIYEQYF. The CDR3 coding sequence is TGTGCCAGCAGCTTATGGGCTAGCGGGATCTACGAGCAGTACTTC.

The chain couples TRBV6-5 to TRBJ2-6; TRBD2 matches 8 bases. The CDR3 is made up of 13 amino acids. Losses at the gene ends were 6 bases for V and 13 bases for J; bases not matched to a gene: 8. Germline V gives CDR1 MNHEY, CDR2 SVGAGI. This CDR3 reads CASRNSGAGVLTF. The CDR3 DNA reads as TGTGCCAGCAGAAATAGCGGGGCCGGGGTCCTGACTTTC.

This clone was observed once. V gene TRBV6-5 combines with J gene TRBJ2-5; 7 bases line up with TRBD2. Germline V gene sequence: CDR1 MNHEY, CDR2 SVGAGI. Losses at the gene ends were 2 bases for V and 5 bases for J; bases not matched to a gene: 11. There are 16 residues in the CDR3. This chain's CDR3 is CASSYPGFQGGETQYF. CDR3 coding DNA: TGTGCCAGCAGTTACCCCGGGTTCCAGGGAGGGGAGACCCAGTACTTC.

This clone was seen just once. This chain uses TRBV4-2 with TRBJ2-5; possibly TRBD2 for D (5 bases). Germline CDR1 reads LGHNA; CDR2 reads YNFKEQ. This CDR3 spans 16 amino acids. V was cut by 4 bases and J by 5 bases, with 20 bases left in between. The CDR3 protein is CASSLPRSGSGETQYF. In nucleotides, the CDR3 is TGTGCCAGCAGCCTACCTAGGTCGGGGTCCGGGGAGACCCAGTACTTC.

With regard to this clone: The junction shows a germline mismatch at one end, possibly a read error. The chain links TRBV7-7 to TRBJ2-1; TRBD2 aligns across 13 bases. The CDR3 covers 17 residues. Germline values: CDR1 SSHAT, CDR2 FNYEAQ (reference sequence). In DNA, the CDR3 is TGTGCTAGCAGCCCCTGGACTAGCGGGAGTCGGAGCAATGAGCAGTTCTTC. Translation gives CASSPWTSGSRSNEQFF.

The chain's CDR3 is CASSQEHWGNEQFF. The CDR3 coding sequence is TGTGCCAGCAGCCAAGAGCATTGGGGCAATGAGCAGTTCTTC. The chain recombines TRBV14 with TRBJ2-1; D is undetermined. The CDR3 loop spans 14 amino acids. V gave up 0 bases and J gave up 6 bases, with 9 bases separating them. CDR1 is SGHDN, CDR2 FVKESK, per germline.

The DNA for the CDR3 is TGTGCCAGCAGCTCCGCCCGGACAGGGCAGAAGATTGGGTCCTACGAGCAGTACTTC. Translation: CASSSARTGQKIGSYEQYF. The rearrangement links TRBV11-2 to TRBJ2-7; 8 nucleotides align to TRBD1. The CDR3 has 19 residues. V lost 4 bases and J lost 1; bases outside the gene matches: 18. From germline, CDR1 is SGHAT and CDR2 FQNNGV.

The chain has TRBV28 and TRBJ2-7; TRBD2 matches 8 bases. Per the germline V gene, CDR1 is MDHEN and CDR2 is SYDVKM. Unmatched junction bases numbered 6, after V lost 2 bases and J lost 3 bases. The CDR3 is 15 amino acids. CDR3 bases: TGTGCCAGCAGTTTAACTAGCGGAGATATCTACGAGCAGTACTTC. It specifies CASSLTSGDIYEQYF.

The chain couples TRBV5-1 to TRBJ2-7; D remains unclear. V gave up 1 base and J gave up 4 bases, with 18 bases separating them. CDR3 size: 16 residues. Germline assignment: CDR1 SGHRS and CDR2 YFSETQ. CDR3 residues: CASSLSHNIGVYEQYF. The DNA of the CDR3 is TGCGCCAGCAGCTTGTCCCATAACATTGGGGTGTACGAGCAGTACTTC.

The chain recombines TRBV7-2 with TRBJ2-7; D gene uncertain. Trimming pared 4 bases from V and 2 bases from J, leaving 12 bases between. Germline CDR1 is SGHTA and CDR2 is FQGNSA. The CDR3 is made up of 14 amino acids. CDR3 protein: CASSYDAPTYEQYF. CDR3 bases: TGTGCCAGCAGCTATGATGCACCAACCTACGAGCAGTACTTC.